A single sample is the source of the 21 T cell receptor beta chains below, sequenced in a study. TCRdb used MiXCR to reprocess the 5' RACE reads, holding one entry per CDR3 protein. Here the sample spans tens of thousands of distinct CDR3 sequences, 22% being singletons. Tregs were sorted as CD4+CD25+CD127-/low cells. The specimen was Tregs sorted from a lymph node. These receptors originate from a female donor with breast cancer.

The sample holds many counts of this clonotype. The chain is built from TRBV5-1 and TRBJ2-2; 7 nucleotides line up with TRBD1. V trimming: 8 bases; J trimming: 7 bases; junction bases outside the gene matches: 8. This CDR3 is built from 13 residues. The germline CDR1 and CDR2 sequences are SGHRS and YFSETQ. The CDR3 DNA is TGCGCCAGTTTACAGGGGACGGACGGGGAGCTGTTTTTT. Its protein product is CASLQGTDGELFF.

In DNA form, the CDR3 reads TGTGCCAGCAGTTTTGGAGGGATCTCCTACGAGCAGTACTTC. It specifies CASSFGGISYEQYF. The rearrangement links TRBV12-3 or TRBV12-4 to TRBJ2-7; D perhaps matches TRBD2 (6 bases). The V end lost 3 bases, the J end lost 0 bases, and 9 bases lay between the germline ends. The CDR3 runs to 14 residues.

This clonotype was seen a handful of times. The chain employs TRBV9 and TRBJ2-1; 10 bases match TRBD2. The CDR3 is made up of 16 amino acids. Germline loops: CDR1 SGDLS, CDR2 YYNGEE. V lost 3 bases, J lost 4 bases, and 7 bases stayed unmatched. Here the CDR3 reads CASSASLAGDYNEQFF. As DNA, the CDR3 is TGTGCCAGCAGCGCCAGCCTAGCGGGAGATTACAATGAGCAGTTCTTC.

As concerns this clonotype: The CDR3 ends on some other residue instead of the conserved phenylalanine or tryptophan, so this is likely a read error. The V gene is TRBV5-4, the J gene TRBJ2-7; 11 nucleotides align to TRBD1. The CDR3 length is 15 residues. Germline CDR1 reads SGHNT; CDR2 reads YYREEE (reference sequence). With V trimmed by 4 bases and J by 3 bases, 6 bases remained unmatched. The CDR3 reads CASSGLGTGGYEQYL. Here the CDR3 DNA reads TGTGCCAGCAGCGGTCTCGGGACAGGGGGCTACGAGCAGTACCTC.

The V gene is TRBV11-3, the J gene TRBJ2-3, with a possible D match to TRBD2 (7 bases). The V end lost 5 bases, the J end lost 4 bases, and 22 bases lay between the germline ends. The germline V gene encodes CDR1 SGHNT and CDR2 YENEEA. CDR3 length: 17 amino acids. The CDR3 bases are TGTGCCAGCAGCCCGGGGGGCCGGCACCTGGCGGCAGATACGCAGTATTTT. This translates into CASSPGGRHLAADTQYF.

Only a few counts were recorded for this clonotype. A read error is possible here, since a much larger clone lies one base away. The rearrangement joins TRBV10-3 to TRBJ1-1, with 7 bases that match TRBD1. This CDR3 has 13 amino acids. The V segment lost 7 bases and the J segment 0 bases; nucleotides outside the gene matches: 2. CDR1 is ENHRY, CDR2 SYGVKD, per germline. The CDR3 DNA follows: TGTGCCATCATGGACAGGTTGAACACTGAAGCTTTCTTT. Translating gives CAIMDRLNTEAFF.

This clonotype was detected only a few times. V is TRBV7-9 and J is TRBJ1-1; D remains unclear. Germline V lookup: CDR1 SEHNR, CDR2 FQNEAQ (reference sequence). Trimming removed 6 bases from V and 4 bases from J, with 9 bases in between. This CDR3 contains 12 residues. The CDR3 DNA sequence: TGTGCCAGCAGGGGGAGTACCACTGAAGCTTTCTTT. Amino acids: CASRGSTTEAFF.

Regarding this clonotype: A read error may be the cause here, since a much bigger clone is one base away. This rearrangement joins TRBV7-2 to TRBJ1-4, with a possible D match to TRBD1 (5 bases). Germline-derived CDR1 and CDR2 are SGHTA and FQGNSA. The V end lost 5 bases, the J end lost 4 bases, and 11 bases lay between the germline ends. This CDR3 is 14 amino acids long. The CDR3 DNA reads TGTACCAGCAGCCCGGGACGGTTTAATGAAAAACTGTTTTTT. Its protein is CTSSPGRFNEKLFF.

This chain links TRBV16 with TRBJ1-5; no clear D. Per germline, CDR1 KGHSY and CDR2 FQNENV. Trimming left V 2 bases short and J 3 bases short, with 11 bases between. There are 15 residues in the CDR3. DNA for the CDR3: TGTGCCAGCAGCCAACTGGGTGGGGTCAATCAGCCCCAGCATTTT. Its translation is CASSQLGGVNQPQHF.

This clonotype was counted at least ten times. The chain carries TRBV7-9 and TRBJ1-2, with 7 bases identical to TRBD1. The J segment lost 1 base and the V segment lost 5 bases, leaving 10 bases of the junction unmatched. The CDR3 has 16 residues. CDR1 is SEHNR, CDR2 FQNEAQ, per germline (reference sequence). The CDR3 nucleotides read TGTGCCAGCAGCCCCACCGGAGGGGGCGGTAACTATGGCTACACCTTC. Translation: CASSPTGGGGNYGYTF.

The chain links TRBV20-1 to TRBJ1-4, with D uncertain. The V end lost 4 bases, the J end lost 9 bases, and 15 bases lay between the germline ends. Germline V gene sequence: CDR1 DFQATT, CDR2 SNEGSKA (reference sequence). The CDR3 totals 13 residues. CDR3 DNA: TGCAGTGCTAAGCAGCCGGCGGGGAAAAAACTGTTTTTT. It yields the protein CSAKQPAGKKLFF.

In its sample, this clonotype was seen many times. J is TRBJ2-1 and V is TRBV27; 8 positions agree with TRBD1. The CDR3 consists of 15 residues. Germline CDR1 reads MNHEY; CDR2 reads SMNVEV (reference sequence). V lost 3 bases, J lost 9 bases, and 10 bases stayed unmatched. The CDR3 DNA reads as TGTGCCAGCAGTTTTGGCGGCAGGGGGCGGATTGAGCAGTTCTTC. Protein: CASSFGGRGRIEQFF.

This clonotype showed up just a few times. The V and J genes are TRBV5-1 and TRBJ2-2, with 7 bases lining up with TRBD1. The CDR3 runs 18 residues. V shed 3 bases and J 3 bases; nucleotides not matched to a gene: 14. The germline V gene has CDR1 SGHRS and CDR2 YFSETQ. CDR3 nucleotide sequence: TGCGCCAGCAGCTATAAGGCGATGGGACAGAGATACACCGGGGAGCTGTTTTTT. Amino acid sequence: CASSYKAMGQRYTGELFF.

This clonotype showed up many times. The chain has TRBV20-1 and TRBJ2-3; TRBD2 might be the D (6 bases). The germline gives CDR1 DFQATT, CDR2 SNEGSKA (reference sequence). This CDR3 region has 13 residues. Trimming pared 6 bases from V and 3 bases from J, leaving 13 bases between. The CDR3 loop is CSAAVRETDTQYF. CDR3 sequence (DNA): TGCAGTGCCGCCGTTCGGGAGACAGATACGCAGTATTTT.

This clonotype came up a few times. This chain joins TRBV20-1 and TRBJ2-1; 8 bases agree with TRBD1. V shed 1 base, J shed 3 bases, and the junction held 11 bases outside the gene matches. There are 17 residues in the CDR3. Germline assignment: CDR1 DFQATT and CDR2 SNEGSKA (reference sequence). CDR3 in DNA: TGCAGTGCTAGAGGAGTTGGACAGGGCCGGATCTACAATGAGCAGTTCTTC. Its protein is CSARGVGQGRIYNEQFF.

This clonotype has ten or more counts. The chain combines TRBV9 with TRBJ2-1, with TRBD2 matching over 10 bases. V shed 6 bases and J 9 bases; nucleotides not matched to a gene: 3. Germline loops: CDR1 SGDLS, CDR2 YYNGEE. This CDR3 comprises 12 residues. The CDR3, as DNA: TGTGCCAGCACGACTAGCGGGCCTGAGCAGTTCTTC. Its protein product is CASTTSGPEQFF.

The sample holds many counts of this clonotype. V usage is TRBV6-1 and J usage is TRBJ1-1, with D unclear. Trimming left V 1 base short and J 6 bases short, with 9 bases between. CDR3 length equals 13 residues. Germline V gene data show CDR1 as MNHNS and CDR2 as SASEGT. The CDR3 is CASSEGEYAEAFF. CDR3 bases: TGTGCCAGCAGTGAAGGAGAATATGCTGAAGCTTTCTTT.

A few counts support this clonotype. The V call is TRBV6-1, the J call TRBJ2-6, with TRBD2 identical over 7 bases. The germline V gene encodes CDR1 MNHNS and CDR2 SASEGT. V shed 7 bases and J 2 bases; nucleotides not matched to a gene: 2. This CDR3 is 14 amino acids long. The CDR3 reads CASNGGAGANVLTF. The CDR3, as DNA: TGTGCCAGCAATGGGGGGGCTGGGGCCAACGTCCTGACTTTC.

With respect to this clonotype: It may be a read error: a sequence one base away is much more abundant. The chain recombines TRBV9 with TRBJ2-7; 8 bases fit TRBD2. This CDR3 has 15 residues. Germline assignment: CDR1 SGDLS and CDR2 YYNGEE. CDR3 sequence (DNA): TGTGCCGGCAGCGTAGATAGCGGGGCCCACTACGAGCAGTACTTC. Its translation: CAGSVDSGAHYEQYF.

This clonotype showed up many times. This sequence joins TRBV7-9 and TRBJ2-3; D possibly corresponds to TRBD1 (6 bases). Germline CDR1 and CDR2: SEHNR and FQNEAQ (reference sequence). The CDR3 sequence is 15 residues long. Trimming pared 6 bases from V and 5 bases from J, leaving 18 bases between. CDR3 DNA: TGTGCCAGCAGGTTTGGACAGCCACTCAAAGATACGCAGTATTTT. This sequence encodes CASRFGQPLKDTQYF.

This clonotype has at least ten counts. The chain joins TRBV5-1 to TRBJ2-1, with a tentative D call TRBD2 (6 bases). The CDR3 loop spans 15 amino acids. Per the germline V gene, CDR1 is SGHRS and CDR2 is YFSETQ. Trimming removed 4 bases at V and 0 bases at J, with 11 bases between. The CDR3 bases are TGCGCCAGCAGCCCTAGCGCAAACTCCTACAATGAGCAGTTCTTC. As protein: CASSPSANSYNEQFF.